This T cell receptor beta chain was retrieved from a study of memory CD4+ T cells and cytomegalovirus serostatus. Findings and limits, study-wide: Suggested: most of the CMV-linked TCR signature lies in CD4+ memory cells. Of 150 to 200 reported CMV TCRbeta sequences, roughly 70 were found in memory CD4+ repertoires. Median bootstrapped AUC for CMV status was just over 0.94 originally, 0.9 to 0.93 US-trained.

Libraries were prepared by immunoSEQ multiplex PCR; TCRdb keeps only in-frame clonotypes and omits some of them. The data hold about 50,000 clones, with under 90% observed a single time. Germline V gives CDR1 MNHEY, CDR2 SMNVEV (reference sequence). CDR3 length: 15 residues. With V trimmed by 4 bases and J by 7 bases, 7 bases remained unmatched. Single viable CD3+CD4+CD8-CD45RO+ cells were sorted as the memory CD4+ T cells. Total CD4+ T cells were enriched by CD4 positive selection. In this sample, this clone turned up once. What it binds is not known. The chain employs TRBV27 and TRBJ2-1; the match to TRBD1 covers 10 bases. Sequenced sample: memory CD4+ T cells from blood. This TCR came from an adult in good health and CMV-seronegative. As DNA, the CDR3 is TGTGCCAGCAGTTCCCCGGGACAGGGGAGGAATGAGCAGTTCTTC. It translates to CASSSPGQGRNEQFF.